This is a list of T cell receptor beta chains from one sample in a study of CD8+ T cells in alopecia areata. TCRdb keeps only in-frame clones here, not all; method: immunoSEQ multiplex PCR. The table records roughly 200,000 clones, roughly 60% of them present only once. The sample here was CD4+ T cells sorted from blood, taken at week 0. Source of these receptors: a human donor with alopecia areata. Both conserved end residues are part of each CDR3. The order of the fields is V gene, clone size, D gene, J gene, CDR3 DNA, CDR3 protein. The D gene is left open where the match is weak. The size entry is marked missing in some rows and otherwise reads once, few, many or a size class.

TRBV4-1	few	TRBD2	TRBJ2-7	TGCGCCAGCAGCTTCCTACTAGCGGGGAGGGACGAGCAGTACTTC	CASSFLLAGRDEQYF
TRBV30	.	TRBD2	TRBJ2-1	TGTGCCTGGAGTCTAGCGGGGGGGCAAAATGAGCAGTTCTTC	CAWSLAGGQNEQFF
TRBV5-1	.	.	TRBJ1-5	TGCGCCAGCAGCTTGGCAGGGGGCAATCAGCCCCAGCATTTT	CASSLAGGNQPQHF
TRBV5-1	few	.	TRBJ2-5	TGCGCCAGCAGACCGGGGCACCAAGAGACCCAGTACTTC	CASRPGHQETQYF
TRBV7-2	few	.	TRBJ2-5	TGTGCCAGCCATGTAACACCGGGGGTGGGGCAAGAGACCCAGTACTTC	CASHVTPGVGQETQYF
TRBV9	.	TRBD2	TRBJ2-7	TGTGCCAGCAGCGTAGGCATCGGGACTAGCACCTACGAGCAGTACTTC	CASSVGIGTSTYEQYF
TRBV2	.	TRBD2	TRBJ2-1	TGTGCCAGGGCCCTAGCGGCGTCGAACAATGAGCAGTTCTTC	CARALAASNNEQFF
TRBV29-1	.	.	TRBJ1-5	TGCAGCGTTGGGGGGGTCAGTAGCAATCAGCCCCAGCATTTT	CSVGGVSSNQPQHF
TRBV6-6	.	TRBD2	TRBJ2-5	TGTGCCAGCAGTTACGGGGAGGGGAAGGAGACCCAGTACTTC	CASSYGEGKETQYF
TRBV29-1	.	.	TRBJ2-7	TGCAGCGTTGAAGATCTGGGAACCGAGCAGTACTTC	CSVEDLGTEQYF
TRBV30	.	.	TRBJ1-4	TGTGCCTGGAGTTTTAACCTCATGGATGAAAAACTGTTTTTT	CAWSFNLMDEKLFF
TRBV7-2	.	.	TRBJ2-2	TGTGCCAGCAGCCCCCCTGGCACCGGGGAGCTGTTTTTT	CASSPPGTGELFF
TRBV13	.	.	TRBJ1-6	TGTGCCAGCAGCTTCCGGGACGGTAATTCACCCCTCCACTTT	CASSFRDGNSPLHF
TRBV7-2	.	.	TRBJ2-3	TGTGCCAGCAGCTTACCGAGCGTAGATACGCAGTATTTT	CASSLPSVDTQYF
TRBV29-1	once	TRBD2	TRBJ2-5	TGCAGCGTTATCAAGACTAGCGGGGGGCCTAAGACCCAGTACTTC	CSVIKTSGGPKTQYF
TRBV7-6	.	.	TRBJ1-5	TGTGCCAGCAGCCAAGATAGGGCTCAGCCCCAGCATTTT	CASSQDRAQPQHF
TRBV19	.	TRBD1	TRBJ1-5	TGTGCCAGTAGTATAGAACAGGGGGTTGGCAATCAGCCCCAGCATTTT	CASSIEQGVGNQPQHF
TRBV2	many	.	TRBJ1-5	TGTGCCAGCAGTGTGGGGTCAGGCAATCAGCCCCAGCATTTT	CASSVGSGNQPQHF
TRBV27	once	TRBD1	TRBJ1-6	TGTGCCAGCAGTTGGAGAGAAGGGGGCCCCAGCCATTTT	CASSWREGGPSHF
TRBV29-1	.	TRBD2	TRBJ2-5	TGCAGCGTTGGTCGTCCGGGGGGAGGCGAGACCCAGTACTTC	CSVGRPGGGETQYF
TRBV6-4	few	.	TRBJ2-3	TGTGCCAGCAGTGACTCAGGGGGCACAGATACGCAGTATTTT	CASSDSGGTDTQYF
TRBV29-1	.	TRBD2	TRBJ2-1	TGCAGCGTTCTTACTAGCGGGGGTTACAATGAGCAGTTCTTC	CSVLTSGGYNEQFF
TRBV7-9	.	.	TRBJ1-2	TGTGCCAGCAGCTTAGACCTGGGCTTTCGGGGCTACACCTTC	CASSLDLGFRGYTF
TRBV29-1	.	TRBD1	TRBJ1-1	TGCAGCGTTGGCAAAACAGGGGAAACTGAAGCTTTCTTT	CSVGKTGETEAFF
TRBV27	.	.	TRBJ2-7	TGTGCCAGCAGCTACTTCTCCGGGGCCTCCTACGAGCAGTACTTC	CASSYFSGASYEQYF
TRBV4-3	.	.	TRBJ1-5	TGCGCCAGCAGCCAAGATAAGGCTAGCAATCAGCCCCAGCATTTT	CASSQDKASNQPQHF
TRBV29-1	.	.	TRBJ2-3	TGCAGCGTTGACAGCCCTCCCACAGATACGCAGTATTTT	CSVDSPPTDTQYF
TRBV7-2	once	.	TRBJ2-5	TGTGCCAGCACCGCATCGGGGGAGACCCAGTACTTC	CASTASGETQYF
TRBV6-6	.	.	TRBJ1-5	TGTGCCAGCAGTTCGGGGGGCCGTCAGCCCCAGCATTTT	CASSSGGRQPQHF
TRBV2	.	TRBD2	TRBJ2-3	TGTGCCACACAGCGGGGGGGCACAGATACGCAGTATTTT	CATQRGGTDTQYF
TRBV11-1	.	.	TRBJ1-1	TGTGCCAGCGCTAAGGGGATGAACACTGAAGCTTTCTTT	CASAKGMNTEAFF
TRBV18	.	.	TRBJ1-6	TGTGCCAGCTCACTCGGACAGAATTCACCCCTCCACTTT	CASSLGQNSPLHF
TRBV14	.	TRBD1	TRBJ1-2	TGTGCCAGCAGCCAGCTCGGACAGGGGGACTATGGCTACACCTTC	CASSQLGQGDYGYTF
TRBV19	.	.	TRBJ1-1	TGTGCCAGTAGTGTCTCGGGACAACCGAACACTGAAGCTTTCTTT	CASSVSGQPNTEAFF
TRBV29-1	.	.	TRBJ2-7	TGCAGCGTTGAAGATAGAGACAGTCCCTACGAGCAGTACTTC	CSVEDRDSPYEQYF
TRBV11-2	.	TRBD2	TRBJ2-7	TGTGCCAGCAGCTTAGTTCCTAGCGGGGTCATCGAGCAGTACTTC	CASSLVPSGVIEQYF
TRBV2	.	.	TRBJ2-3	TGTGCCAGCAACAGGGAGTTGATTCCCACAGATACGCAGTATTTT	CASNRELIPTDTQYF
TRBV29-1	.	.	TRBJ1-1	TGCAGCGTTGAAGTCGCATCTGAAGCTTTCTTT	CSVEVASEAFF
TRBV4-1	many	.	TRBJ2-1	TGCGCCAGCAGCCAAGATGGGGCTACAATCACCAATGAGCAGTTCTTC	CASSQDGATITNEQFF
TRBV9	.	.	TRBJ2-1	TGTGCCAGCAGCGTAGAGCGGACCGCCTACAATGAGCAGTTCTTC	CASSVERTAYNEQFF